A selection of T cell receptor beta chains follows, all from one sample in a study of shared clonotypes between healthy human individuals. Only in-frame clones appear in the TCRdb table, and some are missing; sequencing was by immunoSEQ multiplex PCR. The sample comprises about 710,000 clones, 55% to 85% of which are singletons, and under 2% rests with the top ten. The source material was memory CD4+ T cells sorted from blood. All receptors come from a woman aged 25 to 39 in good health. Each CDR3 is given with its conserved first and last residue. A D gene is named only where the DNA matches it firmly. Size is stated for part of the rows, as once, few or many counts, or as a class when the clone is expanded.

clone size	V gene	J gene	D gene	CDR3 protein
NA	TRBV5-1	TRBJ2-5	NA	CASSLGEREETQYF
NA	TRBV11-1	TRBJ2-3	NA	CASSRGRGTDTQYF
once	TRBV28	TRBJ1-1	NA	CASSLFVGTEAFF
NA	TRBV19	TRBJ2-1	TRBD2	CASSITSGTYNEQFF
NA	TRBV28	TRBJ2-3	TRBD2	CASSSPGRLTDTQYF
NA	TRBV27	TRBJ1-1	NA	CASSFESGPKSEAFF
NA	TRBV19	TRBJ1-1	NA	CASSIYLVGTEAFF
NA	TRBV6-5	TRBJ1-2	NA	CASSYGGWGGYTF
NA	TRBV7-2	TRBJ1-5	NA	CASSPPGEAQHF
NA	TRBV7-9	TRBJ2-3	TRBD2	CASSLSGSASTDTQYF
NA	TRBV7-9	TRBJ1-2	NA	CASSSTGDGYTF
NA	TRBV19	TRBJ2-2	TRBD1	CASTKGQGPNTGELFF
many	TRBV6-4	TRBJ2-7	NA	CASGGAPPLTREQYF
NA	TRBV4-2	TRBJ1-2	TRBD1	CASSQDGTGQGAGGYTF
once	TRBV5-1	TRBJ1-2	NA	CASSLDEGGGPYGYTF
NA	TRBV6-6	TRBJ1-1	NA	CASRTDVMSTEAFF
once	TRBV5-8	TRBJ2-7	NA	CASSRRGYEQYF
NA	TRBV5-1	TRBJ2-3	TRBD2	CASSLSFLREWSDTQYF
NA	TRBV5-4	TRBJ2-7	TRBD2	CASSIGLAGNYEQYF
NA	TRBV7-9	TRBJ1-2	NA	CASSFGSGGLYGYTF
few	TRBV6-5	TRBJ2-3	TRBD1	CASRQPTGGTDTQYF
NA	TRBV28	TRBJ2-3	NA	CASRLGGSGRGSTDTQYF
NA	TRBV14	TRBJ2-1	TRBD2	CASSLGLDNEQFF
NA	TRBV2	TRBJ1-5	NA	CASNQRRDSNQPQHF
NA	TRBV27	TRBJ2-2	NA	CASSLAWVAGELFF
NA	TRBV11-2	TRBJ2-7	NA	CASSSTGREQYF
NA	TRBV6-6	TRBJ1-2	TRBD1	CASSYRDRFSGYTF
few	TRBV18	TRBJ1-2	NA	CASSYRDGGYTF
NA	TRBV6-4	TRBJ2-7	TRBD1	CASSVQGFQGEQYF
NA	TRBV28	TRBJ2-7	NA	CASSFVETAYEQYF
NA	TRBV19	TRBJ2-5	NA	CASSLGIYQETQYF
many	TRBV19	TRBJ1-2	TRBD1	CASSTQGVGYGYTF
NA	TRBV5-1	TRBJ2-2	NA	CASSLGQDQVRPGELFF
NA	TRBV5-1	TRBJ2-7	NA	CASSQQSGTPLREQYF
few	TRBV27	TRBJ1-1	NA	CASKGGQNTEAFF
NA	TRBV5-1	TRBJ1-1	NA	CASSGTTHTEAFF
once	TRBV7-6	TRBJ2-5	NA	CASSATLAGQETQYF
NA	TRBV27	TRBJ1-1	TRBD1	CASSLSGAAGGAFF
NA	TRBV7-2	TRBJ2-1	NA	CASSLSSVYNEQFF
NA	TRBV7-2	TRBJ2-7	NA	CASSPQVYEQYF
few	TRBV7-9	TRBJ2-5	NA	CASSLSWTVETQYF
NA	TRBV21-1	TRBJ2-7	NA	CASTIESVEQYF
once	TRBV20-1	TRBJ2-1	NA	CSARNNNEQFF
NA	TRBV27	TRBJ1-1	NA	CASSFSADGSTEAFF
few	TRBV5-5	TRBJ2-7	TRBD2	CASSLGAGGPLEQYF
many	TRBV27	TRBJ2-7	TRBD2	CASSSQRTSGRVTPRYEQYF
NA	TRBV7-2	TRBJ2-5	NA	CASGSGAFQETQYF
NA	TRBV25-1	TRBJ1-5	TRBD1	CASSEPGQGNQPQHF
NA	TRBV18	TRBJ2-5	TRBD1	CASSEQGLEETQYF
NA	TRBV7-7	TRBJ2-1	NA	CASSLNRVPLDEQFF
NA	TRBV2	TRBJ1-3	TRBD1	CARETGTFGNTIYF
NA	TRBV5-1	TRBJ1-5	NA	CASSPDSNQPQHF